The sample holds one count of the clone carrying this T cell receptor (beta chain). Its antigen is still unknown. These data come from a study of beta chain features in type 1 diabetes. Study outcomes and limitations: Patients with type 1 diabetes showed fewer VDJ junction insertions and more deletions.

With 6 bases removed from V and 8 bases from J, the gap between germline ends came to 13 bases. Germline CDR1 and CDR2: DFQATT and SNEGSKA (reference sequence). The CDR3 runs to 11 residues. Every isolated RNA sample was fully reverse transcribed, so sequencing captured expressed TCRB transcripts. TCRdb keeps only in-frame clones here, not all; method: immunoSEQ multiplex PCR. The sample has about 350,000 clones, roughly 21% seen once. J is TRBJ1-2 and V is TRBV20-1; no firm D call. The TCR originated in a woman aged 18-30 years in good health. Source material: naive CD4+ T cells from blood. The CDR3 nucleotides are TGCAGTGCCCGCCAGCAGGCCGGCTACACCTTC. Translated: CSARQQAGYTF.